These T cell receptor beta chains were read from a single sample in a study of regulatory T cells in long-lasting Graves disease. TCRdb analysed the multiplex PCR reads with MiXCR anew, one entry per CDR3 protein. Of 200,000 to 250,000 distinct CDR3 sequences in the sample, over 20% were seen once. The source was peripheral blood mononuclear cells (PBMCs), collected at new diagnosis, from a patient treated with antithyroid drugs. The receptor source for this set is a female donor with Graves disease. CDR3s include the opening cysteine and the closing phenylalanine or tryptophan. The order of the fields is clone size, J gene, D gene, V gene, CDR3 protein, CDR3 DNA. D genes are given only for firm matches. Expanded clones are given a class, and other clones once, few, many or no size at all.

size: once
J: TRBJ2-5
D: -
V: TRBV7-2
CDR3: CASSLEAGPETQYF
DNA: TGTGCCAGCAGCTTAGAGGCGGGTCCCGAGACCCAGTACTTC

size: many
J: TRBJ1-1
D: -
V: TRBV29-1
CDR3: CSVEADQGSGAFF
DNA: TGCAGCGTTGAAGCGGACCAAGGATCAGGAGCTTTCTTT

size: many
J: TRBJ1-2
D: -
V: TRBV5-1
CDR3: CASRLPGQSHGYTF
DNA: TGTGCCAGCAGACTGCCCGGACAAAGCCATGGCTACACCTTC

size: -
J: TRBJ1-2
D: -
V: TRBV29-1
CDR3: CSVGRRGDTFYGYTF
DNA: TGCAGCGTTGGACGTCGGGGGGACACCTTCTATGGCTACACCTTC

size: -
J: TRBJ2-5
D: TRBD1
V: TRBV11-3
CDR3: CASSRTGRETQYF
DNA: TGTGCCAGCAGCAGGACAGGGAGAGAGACCCAGTACTTC

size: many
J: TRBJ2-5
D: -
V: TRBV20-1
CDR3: CSATGAIGETQYF
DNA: TGCAGTGCTACAGGGGCAATTGGAGAGACCCAGTACTTC

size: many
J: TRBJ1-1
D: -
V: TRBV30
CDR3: CAWGVGGDTEAFF
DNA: TGTGCCTGGGGAGTGGGGGGGGACACTGAAGCTTTCTTT

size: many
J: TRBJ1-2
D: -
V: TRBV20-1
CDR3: CSANEPHFYGYTF
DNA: TGCAGTGCTAATGAACCCCACTTCTATGGCTACACCTTC

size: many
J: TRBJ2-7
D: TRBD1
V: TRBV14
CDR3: CASSQEWTGGAYEQYF
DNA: TGTGCCAGCAGCCAAGAATGGACAGGGGGGGCCTACGAGCAGTACTTC

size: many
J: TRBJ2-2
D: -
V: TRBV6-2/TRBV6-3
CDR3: CASSSHMNTGELFF
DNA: TGTGCCAGCAGTTCCCATATGAACACCGGGGAGCTGTTTTTT

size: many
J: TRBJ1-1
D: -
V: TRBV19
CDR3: CASGEYRNTEAFF
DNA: TGTGCCAGTGGGGAATACAGGAACACTGAAGCTTTCTTT

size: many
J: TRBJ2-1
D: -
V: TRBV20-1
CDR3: CSASDRNNEQFF
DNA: TGCAGTGCTAGTGACAGAAACAATGAGCAGTTCTTC

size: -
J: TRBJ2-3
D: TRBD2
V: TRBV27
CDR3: CASSSRSTSGVRYTQYF
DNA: TGTGCCAGCAGTTCTCGCTCGACTAGCGGGGTGCGGTATACGCAGTATTTT

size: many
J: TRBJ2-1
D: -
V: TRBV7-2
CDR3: CASSYTGAYNEQFF
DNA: TGTGCCAGCAGCTACACAGGTGCCTACAATGAGCAGTTCTTC

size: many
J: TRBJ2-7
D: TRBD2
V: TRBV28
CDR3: CASSGSWTSNEQYF
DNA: TGTGCCAGCAGTGGTTCCTGGACTAGCAACGAGCAGTACTTC

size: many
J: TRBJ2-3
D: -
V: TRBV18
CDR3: CASSPPSHTDTQYF
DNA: TGTGCCAGCTCACCACCTAGCCACACAGATACGCAGTATTTT

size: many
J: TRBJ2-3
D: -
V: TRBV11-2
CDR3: CASSRIELTRTDTQYF
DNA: TGTGCCAGCAGCCGCATCGAGCTTACTCGCACAGATACGCAGTATTTT

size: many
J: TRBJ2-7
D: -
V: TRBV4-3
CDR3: CASSQVLGGEQYF
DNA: TGCGCCAGCAGCCAAGTCCTAGGGGGCGAGCAGTACTTC

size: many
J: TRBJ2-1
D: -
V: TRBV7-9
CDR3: CASTTEGTRSNEQFF
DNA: TGTGCCAGCACAACGGAGGGGACACGCAGCAATGAGCAGTTCTTC

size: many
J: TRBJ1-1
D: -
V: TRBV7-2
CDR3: CASSSFSDTEAFF
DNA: TGTGCCAGCAGCTCTTTCTCGGACACTGAAGCTTTCTTT

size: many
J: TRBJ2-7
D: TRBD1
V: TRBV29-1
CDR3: CSVESPDRGSYEQYF
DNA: TGCAGCGTTGAATCCCCGGACAGGGGCTCCTACGAGCAGTACTTC

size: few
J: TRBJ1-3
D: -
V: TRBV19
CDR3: CASSIGEGSGNTIYF
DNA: TGTGCCAGTAGTATAGGCGAAGGCTCTGGAAACACCATATATTTT

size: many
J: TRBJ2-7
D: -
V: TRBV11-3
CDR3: CASSFEVGNEQYF
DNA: TGTGCCAGCAGCTTTGAAGTCGGCAACGAGCAGTACTTC

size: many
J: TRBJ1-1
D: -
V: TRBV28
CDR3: CASSLVPRNMMNTEAFF
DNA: TGTGCCAGCAGCCTGGTCCCACGGAATATGATGAACACTGAAGCTTTCTTT

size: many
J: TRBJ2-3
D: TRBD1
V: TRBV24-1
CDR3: CATRPTGKYTDTQYF
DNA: TGTGCCACCAGACCGACAGGGAAATACACAGATACGCAGTATTTT

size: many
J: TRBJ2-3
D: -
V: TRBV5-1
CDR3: CASSLTGIVDTQYF
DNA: TGCGCCAGCAGCTTGACAGGTATCGTGGATACGCAGTATTTT

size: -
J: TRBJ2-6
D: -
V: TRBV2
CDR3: CASQFSGANVLTF
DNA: TGTGCCAGTCAGTTCTCTGGGGCCAACGTCCTGACTTTC

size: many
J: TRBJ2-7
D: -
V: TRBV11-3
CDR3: CASSQDHVSADEQYF
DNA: TGTGCCAGCAGCCAGGACCACGTTAGTGCCGACGAGCAGTACTTC

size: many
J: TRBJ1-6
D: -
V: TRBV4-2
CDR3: CASSQGTSSSYNSPLHF
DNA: TGTGCCAGCAGCCAGGGGACATCAAGCTCCTATAATTCACCCCTCCACTTT

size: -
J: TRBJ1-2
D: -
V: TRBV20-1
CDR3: CSARVDVYGYTF
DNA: TGCAGTGCTAGAGTGGACGTCTATGGCTACACCTTC

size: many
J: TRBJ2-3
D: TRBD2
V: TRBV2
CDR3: CASSRTSGNTDTQYF
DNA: TGTGCCAGCAGTCGGACTAGCGGTAACACAGATACGCAGTATTTT

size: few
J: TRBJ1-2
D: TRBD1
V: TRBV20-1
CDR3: CSALRDRYGYTF
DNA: TGCAGTGCTCTCCGGGACAGATATGGCTACACCTTC

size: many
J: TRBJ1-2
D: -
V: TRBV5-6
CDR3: CASTRDYYGYTF
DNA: TGTGCCAGCACAAGGGATTACTATGGCTACACCTTC

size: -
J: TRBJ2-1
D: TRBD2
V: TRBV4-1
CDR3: CASSLGTSGGVNEQFF
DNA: TGCGCCAGCAGCCTTGGGACTAGCGGGGGGGTGAATGAGCAGTTCTTC

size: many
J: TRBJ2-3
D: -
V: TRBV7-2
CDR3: CASSYDLEGIDTQYF
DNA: TGTGCCAGCAGCTACGACTTAGAAGGAATAGATACGCAGTATTTT

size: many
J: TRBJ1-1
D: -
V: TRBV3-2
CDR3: CASSQVSVWAGRMNTEAFF
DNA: TGTGCCAGCAGCCAAGTATCCGTGTGGGCCGGCCGAATGAACACTGAAGCTTTCTTT

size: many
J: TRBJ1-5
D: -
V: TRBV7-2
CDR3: CASSVAGGAPINQPQHF
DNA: TGTGCCAGCAGCGTAGCCGGGGGCGCCCCAATAAATCAGCCCCAGCATTTT

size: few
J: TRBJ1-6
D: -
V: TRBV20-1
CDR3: CSARGGVGGLYNSPLHF
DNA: TGCAGTGCTAGAGGGGGGGTCGGGGGACTCTATAATTCACCCCTCCACTTT

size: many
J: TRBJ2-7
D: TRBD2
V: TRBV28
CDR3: CASSSRLAGLYEQYF
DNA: TGTGCCAGCAGTTCCAGACTAGCGGGACTCTACGAGCAGTACTTC

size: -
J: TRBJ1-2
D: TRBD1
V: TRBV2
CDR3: CASSKQGALGYTF
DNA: TGTGCCAGCAGTAAACAGGGGGCGCTTGGCTACACCTTC

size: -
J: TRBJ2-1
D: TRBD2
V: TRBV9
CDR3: CASSMGLAEYNEQFF
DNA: TGTGCCAGCAGCATGGGACTAGCGGAATACAATGAGCAGTTCTTC

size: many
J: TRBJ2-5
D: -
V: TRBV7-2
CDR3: CASSHPQLLKTQYF
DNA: TGTGCCAGCAGCCACCCCCAACTCCTGAAGACCCAGTACTTC

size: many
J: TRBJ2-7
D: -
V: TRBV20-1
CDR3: CSAGRVKASSYEQYF
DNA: TGCAGTGCGGGTCGGGTCAAGGCTAGCTCCTACGAGCAGTACTTC

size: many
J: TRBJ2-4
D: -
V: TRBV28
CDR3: CASRLTGSQNIQYF
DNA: TGTGCCAGCAGACTTACAGGGAGTCAAAACATTCAGTACTTC

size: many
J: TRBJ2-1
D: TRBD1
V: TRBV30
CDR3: CAWSVRDRGNNEQFF
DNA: TGTGCCTGGAGTGTAAGGGACAGGGGGAACAATGAGCAGTTCTTC

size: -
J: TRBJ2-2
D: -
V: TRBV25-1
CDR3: CASSVLGAAGELFF
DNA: TGTGCCAGCAGTGTTCTGGGGGCGGCCGGGGAGCTGTTTTTT

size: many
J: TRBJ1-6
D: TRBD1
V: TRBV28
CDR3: CASSLEAGGPSYNSPLHF
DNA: TGTGCCAGCAGTTTGGAAGCAGGGGGACCCTCCTATAATTCACCCCTCCACTTT

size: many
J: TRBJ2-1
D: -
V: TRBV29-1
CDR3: CSAYRDLVNEQFF
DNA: TGCAGCGCTTACAGGGATCTTGTCAATGAGCAGTTCTTC

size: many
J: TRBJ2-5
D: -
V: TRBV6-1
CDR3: CASGNQGRETQYF
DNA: TGTGCCAGCGGAAATCAGGGGAGAGAGACCCAGTACTTC

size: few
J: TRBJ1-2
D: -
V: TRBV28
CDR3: CASSLFTGSKGYGYTF
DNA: TGTGCCAGCAGTTTATTCACAGGGAGCAAGGGCTATGGCTACACCTTC

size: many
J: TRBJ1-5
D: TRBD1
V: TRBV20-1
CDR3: CSARDMTGAGQPQHF
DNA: TGCAGTGCTAGAGATATGACAGGGGCAGGCCAGCCCCAGCATTTT

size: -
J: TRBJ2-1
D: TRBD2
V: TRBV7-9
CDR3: CASSGGYNEQFF
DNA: TGTGCCAGCTCCGGGGGGTACAATGAGCAGTTCTTC

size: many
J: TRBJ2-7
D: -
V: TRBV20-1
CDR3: CSARDQGGEQYF
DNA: TGCAGTGCTAGAGATCAAGGGGGCGAGCAGTACTTC